These T cell receptor beta chains were read from a single sample in a study of Ad26.COV2.S vaccination and SARS-CoV-2 variants. Assay used: immunoSEQ multiplex PCR; TCRdb lists only in-frame clones, some missing. The table has hundreds of thousands of clones, 89% seen once. This material consisted of peripheral blood, taken in a trial of Ad26.COV2.S vaccine versus placebo. Source of these receptors: a person aged 18-65 years who received the Ad26.COV2.S COVID-19 vaccine or a placebo. The CDR3 runs from the conserved cysteine through the conserved F or W. D genes are given only for firm matches.

v_gene	j_gene	d_gene	CDR3aa	CDR3nt
TRBV7-6	TRBJ1-4	TRBD1	CASSLGGTAEEKLFF	TGTGCCAGCAGCTTAGGTGGGACAGCGGAAGAAAAACTGTTTTTT
TRBV5-4	TRBJ2-7	NA	CASSLGGPGSYEQYF	TGTGCCAGCAGCTTGGGCGGGCCGGGCTCCTACGAGCAGTACTTC
TRBV4-2	TRBJ2-5	NA	CASSQGLAEETQYF	TGTGCCAGCAGCCAAGGTCTAGCTGAGGAGACCCAGTACTTC
TRBV20-1	TRBJ1-2	NA	CSASWGGWSGYTF	TGCAGTGCTAGTTGGGGGGGTTGGAGTGGCTACACCTTC
TRBV29-1	TRBJ2-7	NA	CSVEEEGGYEQYF	TGCAGCGTTGAAGAGGAGGGAGGCTACGAGCAGTACTTC
TRBV5-1	TRBJ2-7	TRBD2	CASSLTSGAYEQYF	TGCGCCAGCAGCCTCACTAGCGGGGCCTACGAGCAGTACTTC
TRBV5-1	TRBJ2-3	TRBD2	CASSLELAGAGDTQYF	TGCGCCAGCAGCTTGGAGCTAGCGGGAGCGGGAGATACGCAGTATTTT
TRBV11-1	TRBJ2-7	NA	CASSHGGAYEQYF	TGTGCCAGCAGCCATGGGGGGGCTTACGAGCAGTACTTC
TRBV6-1	TRBJ2-7	NA	CASSDGSYEQYF	TGTGCCAGCAGTGACGGCTCCTACGAGCAGTACTTC
TRBV6-4	TRBJ2-7	TRBD2	CASSPGLAEGPFYF	TGTGCCAGCAGCCCGGGGCTAGCGGAAGGCCCTTTCTACTTC
TRBV5-4	TRBJ2-5	TRBD2	CASSLSLAGGQETQYF	TGTGCCAGCAGCTTGTCACTAGCGGGGGGGCAAGAGACCCAGTACTTC
TRBV18	TRBJ1-2	NA	CASSPDGNYGYTF	TGTGCCAGCTCTCCCGACGGAAACTATGGCTACACCTTC
TRBV6-6	TRBJ1-6	NA	CASRTTGNSPLHF	TGTGCCAGCAGGACAACGGGGAATTCACCCCTCCACTTT
TRBV11-2	TRBJ2-4	NA	CASSQGGRVQYF	TGTGCCAGCAGCCAGGGTGGGCGGGTTCAGTACTTC
TRBV19	TRBJ2-1	NA	CASSGNYNEQFF	TGTGCCAGTAGTGGGAATTACAATGAGCAGTTCTTC
TRBV5-4	TRBJ1-6	NA	CASGPDPAGAYNSPLHF	TGTGCCAGCGGCCCAGACCCGGCAGGGGCCTATAATTCACCCCTCCACTTT
TRBV6-5	TRBJ1-5	NA	CASSKNRSPNQPQHF	TGTGCCAGCAGTAAAAACAGGAGTCCTAATCAGCCCCAGCATTTT